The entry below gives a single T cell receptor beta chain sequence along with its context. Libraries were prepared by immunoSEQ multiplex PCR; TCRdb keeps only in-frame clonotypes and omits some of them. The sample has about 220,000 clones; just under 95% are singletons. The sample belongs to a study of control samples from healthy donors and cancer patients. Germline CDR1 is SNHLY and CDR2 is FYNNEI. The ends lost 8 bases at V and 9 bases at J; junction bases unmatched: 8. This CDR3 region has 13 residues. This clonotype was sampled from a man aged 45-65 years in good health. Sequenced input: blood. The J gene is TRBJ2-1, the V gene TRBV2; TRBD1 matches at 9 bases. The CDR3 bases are TGTGCCAGCGGGGCCACAGGGGGCATTGAGCAGTTCTTC. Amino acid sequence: CASGATGGIEQFF.